The TCR beta chain described here comes from a study of CD8 T cells in Susac syndrome. This clonotype was counted a single time. Its target is not known. With random hexamers, roughly 0.45 to 1 ug RNA was reverse transcribed. By means of immunoSEQ multiplex PCR, TCR beta CDR3 spanning 54 Vbeta and 13 Jbeta underwent amplification. TCRdb reprocessed the immunoSEQ multiplex PCR reads via MiXCR and lists one record per CDR3 protein. The sample includes around 230,000 distinct CDR3 sequences, 90% to 96% of them seen just once. All included Susac syndrome patients satisfied recently defined diagnostic criteria for definite or probable disease. Trimming left V 2 bases short and J 4 bases short, with 4 bases between. CDR1 is MNHNY, CDR2 SVGAGI, per germline (reference sequence). The CDR3 is 12 amino acids. Study outcomes and limitations: Repertoires of Susac syndrome CD4+ T cells lacked clonal expansion.

The TCR was taken from a human donor with Susac syndrome. The genes are TRBV6-6 and TRBJ2-3; D ambiguous. The source material was CD4+ T cells from PBMCs. The CDR3 DNA reads as TGTGCCAGCAGTTACGCGCCAGATACGCAGTATTTT. Amino acids: CASSYAPDTQYF.